This TCR beta chain was sequenced for a study of cytomegalovirus exposure and HLA in healthy donors. In the study overall: When 398 donors were genotyped, roughly 82% of them were found to fall in the Caucasian-associated ancestry cluster. Study-wide results and caveats: In a later analysis, HLA-associated beta chains showed higher expansion and lower generation probabilities than comparable chains. Several of the most significant clusters appeared linked to common viral pathogens, based on a later analysis. In the analysis, some V segments, TRBV6-2 and TRBV6-3 included, were excluded as indistinguishable.

On this clone: Its antigen is as yet unknown.

Primers for the PCR totalled 60 Vbeta and 13 Jbeta. Only in-frame clones appear in the TCRdb table, and some are missing; sequencing was by immunoSEQ multiplex PCR. The sample carries approximately 160,000 clones, around 80% recorded once. Germline V gives CDR1 LNHDA, CDR2 SQIVND (reference sequence). Trimming took 4 bases from V and 2 from J, leaving 8 bases between them. CDR3 size: 13 residues. Material: PBMCs. This receptor was obtained from a man aged 25 to 40 in good health and CMV-seropositive. This chain connects TRBV19 to TRBJ1-1; unclear D gene. The chain's CDR3 is CASSTTLNTEAFF. The CDR3 DNA reads as TGTGCCAGTAGTACTACCCTAAACACTGAAGCTTTCTTT.